This record looks at one T cell receptor (beta chain) sequence and its context. The record originates from a study of human T cells and chemical hapten exposure. Time point described: patch test 1, 2 weeks after DPC sensitization. As for treatment: therapeutic diphenylcyclopropenone sensitization with weekly scalp DPC. Investigators collected blood before applying each patch test. TCRdb analysed the RACE reads with MiXCR anew, one entry per CDR3 protein. The data hold tens of thousands of distinct CDR3 sequences, with 25% to 40% observed a single time. This material consisted of whole blood, taken in connection with sensitization to the hapten diphenylcyclopropenone (DPC). The source of this sequence is a man aged 35 to 55 with alopecia areata. Some clones in this sample may be carry-over from other donors' samples.

In DNA, the CDR3 is TGTGCCAGCAGTTTACCCGGGACTCACTATGGCTACACCTTC. Its protein product is CASSLPGTHYGYTF. This chain connects TRBV28 to TRBJ1-2, with D possibly TRBD1 on 5 matching bases. This CDR3 comprises 14 residues. CDR1 is MDHEN, CDR2 SYDVKM, per germline. Trimming pared 2 bases from V and 3 bases from J, leaving 10 bases between.